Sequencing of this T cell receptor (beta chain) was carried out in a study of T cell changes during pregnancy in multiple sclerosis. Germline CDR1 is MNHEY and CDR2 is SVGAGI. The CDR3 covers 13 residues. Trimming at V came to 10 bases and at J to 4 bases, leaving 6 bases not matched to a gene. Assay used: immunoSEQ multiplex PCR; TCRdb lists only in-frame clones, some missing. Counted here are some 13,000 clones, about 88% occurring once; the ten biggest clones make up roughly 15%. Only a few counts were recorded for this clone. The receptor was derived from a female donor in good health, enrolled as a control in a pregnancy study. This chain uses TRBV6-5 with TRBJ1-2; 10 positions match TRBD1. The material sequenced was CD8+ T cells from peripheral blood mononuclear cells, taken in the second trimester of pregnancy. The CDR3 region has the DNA TGTGCCACCTCGACAGGGGGCATCTATGGCTACACCTTC. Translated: CATSTGGIYGYTF.